The present entry profiles one T cell receptor beta chain with its context. The sorted Tregs were CD4+CD25+CD127-/low cells. Each CDR3 protein is one row after TCRdb ran MiXCR on the 5' RACE reads. The data hold about 42,000 distinct CDR3 sequences, with 22% observed a single time. The length of the CDR3 is 14 residues. Germline V gene lookup returns CDR1 SGHTS and CDR2 YDEGEE. V was clipped by 4 bases and J by 8 bases; unmatched bases: 9. The sample was Tregs sorted from blood. This TCR was recovered from a female donor with breast cancer. This sequence joins TRBV5-8 and TRBJ1-2; TRBD1 matches at 9 bases. In DNA form, the CDR3 reads TGTGCCAGCAGCCCCGTTGGGACAGGGATAGGCTACACCTTC. It is translated as CASSPVGTGIGYTF.